The T cell receptor beta chain described here comes from a study of shared clonotypes between healthy human individuals. Sequencing used immunoSEQ multiplex PCR; TCRdb keeps in-frame clones, though not all of them. The sample records around 690,000 clones, 80% to 95% being singletons. This CDR3 is built from 15 residues. Germline CDR1 reads LGHNT; CDR2 reads FRNRAP. J gave up 6 bases and V 3 bases, and 9 bases lay outside the gene matches. This clonotype originated in a man younger than 35 in good health. Some clones in this sample may be carry-over from other donors' samples. What was sequenced was memory CD8+ T cells from PBMCs. Stated subset: CD45RO+ cells pooled with CCR7-negative TemRA cells. V gene TRBV12-5 combines with J gene TRBJ2-7, with TRBD1 matching over 9 bases. CDR3 sequence reads: CASGLNRDRACEQYF. The CDR3 DNA reads TGTGCTAGTGGTTTAAACCGGGACAGGGCTTGCGAGCAGTACTTC.